The clone carrying this T cell receptor (beta chain) came up a few times. The CDR3 has 16 residues. Germline V gene sequence: CDR1 SEHNR, CDR2 FQNEAQ (reference sequence). V was pared by 4 bases and J by 1 base, with 7 bases of the junction left unmatched. Methods used by the authors: Estimation of nucleated cell counts was performed using reference gene primer amplification. Profiling relied on immunoSEQ multiplex PCR, and the TCRdb table lists in-frame clones only, not all of them. V, J and clone size are taken as reported in that table, and D and trimming were inferred from the DNA itself. The sample holds about 14,000 clones, around 89% seen once. The data stem from a study of blood T cell repertoires in COVID-19. The overall study: The cDNA or gDNA used as material had been derived from T cells, B-cell-depleted T cells, or PBMCs.

The V gene is TRBV7-9, the J gene TRBJ1-3; 7 bases align to TRBD1. Sample: peripheral blood. This clonotype originated in a man over 45 with active COVID-19. The DNA of the CDR3 is TGTGCCAGCAGCTCCGGGGCAGGGGGATCTGGAAACACCATATATTTT. Its translation is CASSSGAGGSGNTIYF.